This TCR beta chain was recovered during a study of T cell repertoires in cytomegalovirus infection. Overall study context: Evidence of both CMV infection and a matching HLA type came from public TCR beta signatures.

TCRdb fed the reads into MiXCR, producing one record per CDR3 protein. This table holds about 320,000 distinct CDR3 sequences, more than 8% found once. This clonotype has more than one count but fewer than ten. Antigen specificity is unknown. Broader study findings: Summed public TCR beta family frequency identified CMV carriers bearing the relevant HLA.

With 5 bases clipped from V and 11 bases from J, the junction kept 9 bases outside the gene matches. The germline gives CDR1 MGHDK, CDR2 SYGVNS. The CDR3 length is 13 residues. The chain has TRBV25-1 and TRBJ1-1; 9 bases align to TRBD1. The receptor was derived from a human donor in good health (CMV status not recorded). Some clones in this sample may be carry-over from other donors' samples. Input material: PBMCs. In DNA, the CDR3 is TGTGCCAGCAGTCTACAGGGGGCGAAGAACGCTTTCTTT. The encoded protein is CASSLQGAKNAFF.